Sequencing of this TCR beta chain was carried out in a study of blood T cell repertoires in COVID-19. Looking at the study overall: PBMCs, B-cell-depleted T cells, or T cells provided the cDNA or gDNA that made up the material.

In the study's own analysis: Amplified reference gene primers provided the basis for estimating nucleated cell counts. Method: immunoSEQ multiplex PCR; TCRdb's copy keeps in-frame clones and lacks some. V, J and clone size are taken as reported in that table, and D and trimming were inferred from the DNA itself. The sample consists of around 200,000 clones, roughly nine tenths of them appearing once. This CDR3 has 15 residues. V lost 4 bases and J lost 2, with 11 bases in between. The J gene is TRBJ2-2, the V gene TRBV23-1; D remains unclear. TRBV23-1 is reported as an ORF; its role is uncertain. Sequencing used peripheral blood. The sequence was obtained from a man in his forties or fifties with active or convalescent COVID-19. CDR3 in amino acids: CASSPTETNTGELFF. CDR3 in DNA: TGCGCCAGCAGTCCAACAGAAACTAACACCGGGGAGCTGTTTTTT.